These 4 T cell receptor beta chains were sequenced from one sample in a study of cytomegalovirus exposure and HLA in healthy donors. The PCR employed 60 Vbeta primers together with 13 Jbeta primers. Generated by immunoSEQ multiplex PCR, the TCRdb table keeps only in-frame clones and is missing some. The sample lists roughly 150,000 clones, more than 75% occurring once. Sequencing was carried out using PBMCs. The receptors were gathered from a male donor in good health and CMV-seronegative.

The chain joins TRBV9 to TRBJ1-4, with a possible D match to TRBD1 (5 bases). The CDR3 contains 16 residues. Germline V gene data show CDR1 as SGDLS and CDR2 as YYNGEE. V shed 3 bases and J shed 6 bases, with 18 bases lying between them. CDR3 loop: CASSAETGAYHEKLFF. Here the CDR3 DNA reads TGTGCCAGCAGCGCCGAAACAGGTGCCTATCATGAAAAACTGTTTTTT. The full variable domain, in which reference TRBV9 and TRBJ1-4 provide the parts outside the CDR3, is DSGVTQTPKHLITATGQRVTLRCSPRSGDLSVYWYQQSLDQGLQFLIQYYNGEERAKGNILERFSAQQFPDLHSELNLSSLELGDSALYFCASSAETGAYHEKLFFGSGTQLSVL.

The chain couples TRBV9 to TRBJ2-7, with 7 positions matching TRBD1. Trimming took 2 bases from V and 0 from J; bases not matched to a gene: 2. Per germline, CDR1 SGDLS and CDR2 YYNGEE. The CDR3 is made up of 14 amino acids. CDR3 sequence reads: CASSVGDSSYEQYF. The CDR3 bases are TGTGCCAGCAGCGTTGGGGACAGCTCCTACGAGCAGTACTTC.

This clone was observed a few times. V gene TRBV7-3 combines with J gene TRBJ1-2; TRBD1 might be the D (5 bases). The CDR3 length is 13 residues. With 2 bases removed from V and 8 bases from J, the gap between germline ends came to 12 bases. The germline V gene has CDR1 SGHTA and CDR2 FQGTGA. For the CDR3, the DNA is TGTGCCAGCAGCTTAGCCAGGGCATCAGGCTACACCTTC. Its protein product is CASSLARASGYTF.

This chain connects TRBV18 to TRBJ2-5; no firm D call. The CDR3 is made up of 13 amino acids. Germline CDR1 and CDR2: KGHSH and LQKENI. Trimming left V 4 bases short and J 1 base short, with 7 bases between. CDR3 loop: CASSRSSQETQYF. The CDR3 nucleotides are TGTGCCAGCTCACGGTCCAGCCAAGAGACCCAGTACTTC.